This TCR beta chain was recorded in a study of shared clonotypes between healthy human individuals. On the study more broadly: Each donor's CD8 memory used one plate, CD8 naive two, each CD4 subset three.

Study findings and constraints: Depth of sequencing was expected to influence donor clonotype sharing.

Between the trimmed V and J ends, which lost 1 base and 6 bases, there was a span of 13 bases. The CDR3 covers 14 residues. Looked up from germline, CDR1 is SGHAT and CDR2 is FQNNGV. Repertoires were generated with immunoSEQ multiplex PCR, while TCRdb's copy carries only in-frame clones and drops some. This table holds some 1 million clones, approximately 72% found once. CD4+ cells underwent separation, giving CD45RA+ naive and CD45RA-negative memory subsets. Remarks on this clone: Its antigen is not identified.

The sample taken for sequencing was memory CD4+ T cells sorted from blood. Sample subset: CD45RA-negative fraction. The sequence came from a man between 18 and 29 years old in good health. The chain is built from TRBV11-2 and TRBJ2-7, with D maybe TRBD1 (5 bases). This chain's CDR3 is CASSLGAGLGEQYF. In DNA, the CDR3 is TGTGCCAGCAGCTTAGGGGCAGGGCTGGGCGAGCAGTACTTC.